This entry lists 23 T cell receptor beta chains sequenced from one sample in a study of shared clonotypes between healthy human individuals. Clones were read by immunoSEQ multiplex PCR, and TCRdb kept only the in-frame ones, dropping some. The sample lists 490,000 or so clones, 75% to 85% occurring once. The sample was PBMCs. Receptor source: a woman in her thirties or forties in good health. Some clones in this sample may be carry-over from other donors' samples.

Remarks on this clone: The identical CDR3 is also encoded by other nucleotide sequences in the sample. The rearrangement joins TRBV27 to TRBJ2-7; possibly TRBD1 for D (7 bases). Per germline, CDR1 MNHEY and CDR2 SMNVEV (reference sequence). The CDR3 totals 17 residues. The germline V and J ends were trimmed by 2 bases and 5 bases, with 22 bases remaining between them. CDR3 DNA: TGTGCCAGCAGTTTAAAGTGGCGGGGCAGGGGGTACGACGAGCAGTACTTC. It encodes CASSLKWRGRGYDEQYF.

V gene TRBV7-3 combines with J gene TRBJ2-1, with 13 bases aligning to TRBD2. CDR1 is SGHTA and CDR2 is FQGTGA in the germline V gene. With 0 bases clipped from V and 7 bases from J, the junction kept 9 bases outside the gene matches. The CDR3 has 18 residues. The CDR3, as DNA: TGTGCCAGCAGCTTAACGCCCGGACTAGCGGGAGTGAGAAATGAGCAGTTCTTC. The encoded protein is CASSLTPGLAGVRNEQFF. Based on the CDR3 plus reference TRBV7-3 and TRBJ2-1, the full variable domain is GAGVSQTPSNKVTEKGKYVELRCDPISGHTALYWYRQSLGQGPEFLIYFQGTGAADDSGLPNDRFFAVRPEGSVSTLKIQRTERGDSAVYLCASSLTPGLAGVRNEQFFGPGTRLTVL.

The chain employs TRBV29-1 and TRBJ1-2; D is ambiguous. V was shortened by 4 bases and J by 7 bases, with 13 bases between the two germline ends. This CDR3 is 12 amino acids long. CDR1 is SQVTM and CDR2 is ANQGSEA in the germline V gene. The CDR3 DNA sequence: TGCAGCGTTGGGTGGTTTGAAAGTGGCTACACCTTC. It is translated as CSVGWFESGYTF.

CDR3 amino acids: CASSVAGYTGELFF. CDR3 bases: TGTGCCAGCAGTGTGGCGGGGTACACCGGGGAGCTGTTTTTT. The chain has TRBV27 and TRBJ2-2; tentatively, D is TRBD2 (6 bases). CDR1 and CDR2 (germline): MNHEY, SMNVEV (reference sequence). V shed 5 bases and J shed 3 bases, with 10 bases lying between them. The CDR3 has 14 residues.

The V gene is TRBV28, the J gene TRBJ2-1; 9 nucleotides line up with TRBD2. CDR1 and CDR2 (germline): MDHEN, SYDVKM. With 8 bases clipped from V and 4 bases from J, the junction kept 9 bases outside the gene matches. This CDR3 has 15 amino acids. The CDR3: CASETGGRGYNEQFF. The CDR3 region has the DNA TGTGCCAGCGAAACCGGCGGGAGGGGGTACAATGAGCAGTTCTTC.

This chain uses TRBV4-2 with TRBJ2-7, with D possibly TRBD1 on 6 matching bases. The CDR3 loop spans 14 amino acids. Germline CDR1 is LGHNA and CDR2 is YNFKEQ. V was shortened by 1 base and J by 3 bases, with 10 bases between the two germline ends. The CDR3 loop reads CASSQAGAVYEQYF. The DNA of the CDR3 is TGTGCCAGCAGCCAAGCAGGGGCCGTCTACGAGCAGTACTTC.

The V gene is TRBV18, the J gene TRBJ1-2, with 7 bases fitting TRBD1. The CDR3 runs to 15 residues. V lost 3 bases to trimming and J lost 4 bases; unmatched junction nucleotides: 8. Germline CDR1 reads KGHSH; CDR2 reads LQKENI. The CDR3 nucleotides read TGTGCCAGCTCACCTTCAGGGGGGGCTGGCTATGGCTACACCTTC. Translating gives CASSPSGGAGYGYTF.

Of note for this clone: Other DNA variants within this sample encode the same CDR3. The chain carries TRBV9 and TRBJ1-3; D call uncertain. Germline V gene sequence: CDR1 SGDLS, CDR2 YYNGEE. The CDR3 contains 14 residues. The V gene lost 0 bases and the J gene lost 1 base, with 5 bases spanning the gap. The DNA of the CDR3 is TGTGCCAGCAGCGTAGTAGAATCTGGAAACACCATATATTTT. Translated: CASSVVESGNTIYF. Together with reference TRBV9 and TRBJ1-3, the CDR3 gives the full variable domain: DSGVTQTPKHLITATGQRVTLRCSPRSGDLSVYWYQQSLDQGLQFLIQYYNGEERAKGNILERFSAQQFPDLHSELNLSSLELGDSALYFCASSVVESGNTIYFGEGSWLTVV.

This sequence joins TRBV7-2 and TRBJ1-4, with a possible D match to TRBD1 (6 bases). V was clipped by 1 base and J by 0 bases, with 12 bases between them. The CDR3 has 17 amino acids. The germline V gene has CDR1 SGHTA and CDR2 FQGNSA. CDR3 loop: CASSLGPQGPTNEKLFF. The CDR3 DNA reads as TGTGCCAGCAGCTTAGGGCCCCAGGGGCCAACTAATGAAAAACTGTTTTTT.

This chain joins TRBV2 and TRBJ2-5; 8 bases align to TRBD1. This CDR3 is built from 14 residues. V was clipped by 3 bases and J by 2 bases; unmatched bases: 2. Germline loops: CDR1 SNHLY, CDR2 FYNNEI. This CDR3 is CASSDRGPQETQYF. The CDR3 region has the DNA TGTGCCAGCAGTGACAGGGGGCCACAAGAGACCCAGTACTTC.

The rearrangement uses TRBV18 and TRBJ2-3; 13 bases fit TRBD2. Trimming removed 3 bases from V and 10 bases from J; junction bases left unmatched: 1. Germline assignment: CDR1 KGHSH and CDR2 LQKENI. The CDR3 is made up of 13 amino acids. The CDR3 loop is CASSPGTSGAQYF. For the CDR3, the DNA is TGTGCCAGCTCACCTGGGACTAGCGGGGCGCAGTATTTT.

The rearrangement joins TRBV7-2 to TRBJ2-2, with no clear D. The CDR3 contains 16 residues. V was clipped by 5 bases and J by 0 bases, with 13 bases between them. Germline assignment: CDR1 SGHTA and CDR2 FQGNSA. The CDR3: CASSPYQSANTGELFF. The CDR3 bases are TGTGCCAGCAGCCCATATCAATCGGCGAACACCGGGGAGCTGTTTTTT.

The chain links TRBV5-1 to TRBJ1-5; 10 bases fit TRBD1. V lost 4 bases to trimming and J lost 5 bases; unmatched junction nucleotides: 3. The CDR3 runs to 14 residues. CDR1 is SGHRS and CDR2 is YFSETQ in the germline V gene. Here the CDR3 reads CASSPGTGDQPQHF. Here the CDR3 DNA reads TGCGCCAGCAGCCCCGGGACAGGGGATCAGCCCCAGCATTTT.

The J gene is TRBJ2-1, the V gene TRBV2; TRBD1 aligns across 9 bases. Trimming removed 3 bases from V and 8 bases from J; junction bases left unmatched: 2. In germline, CDR1 is SNHLY, CDR2 FYNNEI. The CDR3 has 13 residues. Here the CDR3 reads CASSDGTGYEQFF. DNA of the CDR3: TGTGCCAGCAGTGATGGGACAGGGTATGAGCAGTTCTTC.

V is TRBV7-9 and J is TRBJ2-7; D is perhaps TRBD2 (5 bases). CDR1 and CDR2 from the germline V gene are SEHNR and FQNEAQ (reference sequence). Trimming stripped 6 bases from V and 6 bases from J, with 9 bases between. The CDR3 contains 11 residues. The CDR3 sequence: CASRAGGEQYF. The CDR3 DNA reads TGTGCCAGCAGGGCGGGTGGCGAGCAGTACTTC.

This chain links TRBV5-1 with TRBJ1-1, with D maybe TRBD1 (5 bases). V was clipped by 1 base and J by 4 bases, with 14 bases between them. Germline loops: CDR1 SGHRS, CDR2 YFSETQ. The CDR3 extends over 15 amino acids. The CDR3 region is CASSLSQWGGTEAFF. Written as DNA, the CDR3 is TGCGCCAGCAGCTTGAGTCAGTGGGGCGGCACTGAAGCTTTCTTT. Supplemented by reference TRBV5-1 and TRBJ1-1, the full variable domain reads KAGVTQTPRYLIKTRGQQVTLSCSPISGHRSVSWYQQTPGQGLQFLFEYFSETQRNKGNFPGRFSGRQFSNSRSEMNVSTLELGDSALYLCASSLSQWGGTEAFFGQGTRLTVV.

The genes are TRBV18 and TRBJ1-4; D might be TRBD1 (5 bases). Deletions cut 4 bases from V and 4 bases from J, with 10 bases between. CDR3 length: 14 amino acids. Germline CDR1 is KGHSH and CDR2 is LQKENI. This CDR3 is CASSRDSINEKLFF. The CDR3 nucleotides read TGTGCCAGCTCACGCGACAGCATTAATGAAAAACTGTTTTTT.

V is TRBV4-3 and J is TRBJ2-1, with 7 bases aligning to TRBD1. With V trimmed by 4 bases and J by 2 bases, 2 bases remained unmatched. CDR1 and CDR2 (germline): LGHNA, YSLEER. CDR3 length: 14 residues. Here the CDR3 reads CASSLGTAYNEQFF. CDR3 sequence (DNA): TGCGCCAGCAGCCTTGGGACAGCCTACAATGAGCAGTTCTTC.

This rearrangement joins TRBV10-3 to TRBJ1-2; unclear D gene. The V end was cut by 7 bases, the J end by 4 bases, with 19 bases between. Germline V gives CDR1 ENHRY, CDR2 SYGVKD. The CDR3 covers 15 residues. The CDR3 region is CAIKDGLGGGYGYTF. CDR3 bases: TGTGCCATCAAAGACGGACTGGGTGGTGGCTATGGCTACACCTTC.

The chain uses TRBV6-1 and TRBJ2-5, with 8 nucleotides matching TRBD1. The CDR3 length is 15 residues. Germline CDR1 and CDR2: MNHNS and SASEGT. V lost 5 bases and J lost 5; bases outside the gene matches: 10. Here the CDR3 reads CASSPSLGQVETQYF. The DNA for the CDR3 is TGTGCCAGCAGTCCCAGTCTGGGACAGGTGGAGACCCAGTACTTC.

CDR3 coding DNA: TGTGCCAGCAGGCAGCGGGGTCAGGCCTACGAGCAGTACTTC. It codes for CASRQRGQAYEQYF. The rearrangement joins TRBV25-1 to TRBJ2-7, with 7 bases lining up with TRBD2. CDR3 length: 14 residues. Germline CDR1 and CDR2: MGHDK and SYGVNS. The junction had 7 bases not matched to a gene; V was cut back by 6 bases and J by 2 bases.

Points on this clone: A read error is possible here, since a much larger clone lies one base away. The chain carries TRBV11-2 and TRBJ2-7, with 8 bases matching TRBD2. The germline CDR1 and CDR2 sequences are SGHAT and FQNNGV. This CDR3 region has 14 residues. J was trimmed by 4 bases and V by 7 bases; bases with no gene match: 9. The CDR3 spells CASKTPGGGYEQYF. The CDR3 DNA sequence: TGTGCCAGCAAAACCCCGGGAGGGGGGTACGAGCAGTACTTC.

A word on this clone: Other DNA sequences in this specimen translate into the identical CDR3. J is TRBJ2-1 and V is TRBV18; TRBD2 matches at 7 bases. CDR3 length: 14 amino acids. Per the germline V gene, CDR1 is KGHSH and CDR2 is LQKENI. After removal of 1 base from V and 5 bases from J, the junction contained 2 bases not matched to a gene. The CDR3 DNA sequence: TGTGCCAGCTCACCACTAGCGGGCAACAATGAGCAGTTCTTC. This gives the protein CASSPLAGNNEQFF.